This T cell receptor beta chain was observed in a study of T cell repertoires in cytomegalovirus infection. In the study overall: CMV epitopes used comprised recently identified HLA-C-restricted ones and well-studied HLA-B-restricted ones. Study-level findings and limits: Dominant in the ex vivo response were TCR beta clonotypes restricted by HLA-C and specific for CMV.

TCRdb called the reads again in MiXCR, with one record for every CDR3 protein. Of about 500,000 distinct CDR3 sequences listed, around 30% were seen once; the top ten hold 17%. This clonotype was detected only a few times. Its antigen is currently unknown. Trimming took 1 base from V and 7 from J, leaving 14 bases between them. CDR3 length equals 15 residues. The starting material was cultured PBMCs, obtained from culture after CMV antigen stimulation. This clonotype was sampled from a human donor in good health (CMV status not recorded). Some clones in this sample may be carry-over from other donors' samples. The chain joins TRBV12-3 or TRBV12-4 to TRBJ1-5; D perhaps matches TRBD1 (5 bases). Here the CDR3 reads CASSLGAGLTQPQHF. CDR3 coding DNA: TGTGCCAGCAGTTTAGGTGCAGGGCTGACGCAGCCCCAGCATTTT.